Below, 10 T cell receptor beta chains from the same sample are listed, as sequenced in a study of T cells in pancreatic ductal adenocarcinoma. Assay used: immunoSEQ multiplex PCR; TCRdb lists only in-frame clones, some missing. Among 100,000 or so clones listed, nearly 95% were seen once. No neoadjuvant therapy was given to the selected pancreatic ductal adenocarcinoma patients before their surgery. Material: PBMCs. The receptor source for this set is a human donor with pancreatic ductal adenocarcinoma.

This sequence joins TRBV5-1 and TRBJ2-1; a possible D gene is TRBD2 (5 bases). This CDR3 contains 15 residues. With 2 bases removed from V and 3 bases from J, the gap between germline ends came to 12 bases. The germline V gene has CDR1 SGHRS and CDR2 YFSETQ. The chain's CDR3 is CASSLGGSGYNEQFF. CDR3 sequence (DNA): TGCGCCAGCAGCTTAGGTGGGAGCGGCTACAATGAGCAGTTCTTC.

The chain couples TRBV27 to TRBJ1-1; 9 bases map to TRBD1. V shed 6 bases and J 3 bases; nucleotides not matched to a gene: 8. This CDR3 contains 15 residues. Germline loops: CDR1 MNHEY, CDR2 SMNVEV (reference sequence). The CDR3 is CASRPLQGAYTEAFF. The CDR3 bases are TGTGCCAGCAGGCCGTTACAGGGGGCGTACACTGAAGCTTTCTTT.

The V gene is TRBV7-2, the J gene TRBJ2-3; 7 positions agree with TRBD2. Germline-derived CDR1 and CDR2 are SGHTA and FQGNSA. The V and J ends lost 6 bases and 0 bases, in that order; junction bases with no gene match: 12. The CDR3 contains 17 residues. The CDR3 DNA follows: TGTGCCAGCAGTTCGGCGGGAGCGGATCCAAGCACAGATACGCAGTATTTT. It specifies CASSSAGADPSTDTQYF. The complete variable domain, with remaining parts taken from reference TRBV7-2 and TRBJ2-3, reads GAGVSQSPSNKVTEKGKDVELRCDPISGHTALYWYRQSLGQGLEFLIYFQGNSAPDKSGLPSDRFSAERTGGSVSTLTIQRTQQEDSAVYLCASSSAGADPSTDTQYFGPGTRLTVL.

The chain is built from TRBV7-6 and TRBJ2-5; D uncertain. The CDR3 runs to 12 residues. Trimming took off 1 base at V and 3 bases at J, with 3 bases between the two ends. CDR1 and CDR2 from the germline V gene are SGHVS and FNYEAQ. The CDR3: CASSLVEETQYF. The CDR3 DNA sequence: TGTGCCAGCAGCTTAGTCGAAGAGACCCAGTACTTC.

The chain carries TRBV29-1 and TRBJ1-2; tentatively, D is TRBD1 (6 bases). Trimming took off 4 bases at V and 8 bases at J, with 14 bases between the two ends. The CDR3 loop spans 12 amino acids. Germline V gene lookup returns CDR1 SQVTM and CDR2 ANQGSEA. The CDR3 region has the DNA TGCAGCGTTGGTGGGGGCGCGAAGGGCTACACCTTC. Translation gives CSVGGGAKGYTF.

The V and J genes are TRBV5-4 and TRBJ2-6; weak D call: TRBD1 (5 bases). CDR3 size: 15 residues. CDR1 is SGHNT and CDR2 is YYREEE in the germline V gene (reference sequence). V was shortened by 4 bases and J by 0 bases, with 8 bases between the two germline ends. The DNA for the CDR3 is TGTGCCAGCAGCCAGGACACCTCTGGGGCCAACGTCCTGACTTTC. Translating gives CASSQDTSGANVLTF.

The chain couples TRBV4-3 to TRBJ1-5, with D unresolved. The CDR3 consists of 13 residues. CDR1 and CDR2 (germline): LGHNA, YSLEER. V shed 0 bases and J shed 4 bases, with 4 bases lying between them. The CDR3 DNA reads TGCGCCAGCAGCCAAGACAATAATCAGCCCCAGCATTTT. This gives the protein CASSQDNNQPQHF.

This clone came up a few times. The V call is TRBV5-1, the J call TRBJ2-1, with a possible D match to TRBD1 (5 bases). V was cut by 4 bases and J by 7 bases, with 15 bases left in between. This CDR3 spans 14 amino acids. Per the germline V gene, CDR1 is SGHRS and CDR2 is YFSETQ. For the CDR3, the DNA is TGCGCCAGCAGCCCTCAAGGGGCGGAGAATGAGCAGTTCTTC. Protein sequence: CASSPQGAENEQFF. Based on the CDR3 plus reference TRBV5-1 and TRBJ2-1, the full variable domain is KAGVTQTPRYLIKTRGQQVTLSCSPISGHRSVSWYQQTPGQGLQFLFEYFSETQRNKGNFPGRFSGRQFSNSRSEMNVSTLELGDSALYLCASSPQGAENEQFFGPGTRLTVL.

This chain joins TRBV7-9 and TRBJ2-3; TRBD2 aligns across 11 bases. Germline V gene lookup returns CDR1 SEHNR and CDR2 FQNEAQ (reference sequence). The CDR3 contains 15 residues. With 2 bases clipped from V and 5 bases from J, the junction kept 3 bases outside the gene matches. The CDR3 nucleotides read TGTGCCAGCAGCTTAAGAGGGACTAGCGGAGATACGCAGTATTTT. Translating gives CASSLRGTSGDTQYF. The variable domain in full, with the rest retrieved from reference TRBV7-9 and TRBJ2-3, is DTGVSQNPRHKITKRGQNVTFRCDPISEHNRLYWYRQTLGQGPEFLTYFQNEAQLEKSRLLSDRFSAERPKGSFSTLEIQRTEQGDSAMYLCASSLRGTSGDTQYFGPGTRLTVL.

The chain uses TRBV28 and TRBJ2-7; D call uncertain. The length of the CDR3 is 13 residues. Trimming removed 3 bases from V and 2 bases from J, with 8 bases in between. Germline V CDR1 and CDR2: MDHEN, SYDVKM. The CDR3 DNA reads TGTGCCAGCAGTTTGGGCAGGACCTACGAGCAGTACTTC. Its translation is CASSLGRTYEQYF. The variable domain in full, with the rest retrieved from reference TRBV28 and TRBJ2-7, is DVKVTQSSRYLVKRTGEKVFLECVQDMDHENMFWYRQDPGLGLRLIYFSYDVKMKEKGDIPEGYSVSREKKERFSLILESASTNQTSMYLCASSLGRTYEQYFGPGTRLTVT.